This TCR beta chain was profiled in a study of blood T cell repertoires in COVID-19. Study context: Donors in the United States, Italy and Spain gave samples during acute or convalescent COVID-19.

The CDR3 sequence is 15 residues long. Trimming took 2 bases from V and 3 from J; bases not matched to a gene: 6. Germline V gene lookup returns CDR1 ENHRY and CDR2 SYGVKD. Authors' analysis steps: Estimation of nucleated cell counts was performed using reference gene primer amplification. Using immunoSEQ multiplex PCR, the repertoire was profiled, and TCRdb retains in-frame clones only, with some absent. From that table come the V and J calls and clone size; the DNA was used to work out D and trimming. The table has approximately 57,000 clones, approximately 90% seen once. This clonotype originated in a man in his forties or fifties with acute or convalescent COVID-19. The sample comprised peripheral blood. V usage is TRBV10-3 and J usage is TRBJ1-2, with 7 bases identical to TRBD1. CDR3 residues: CAISEDRENDYGYTF. CDR3 nucleotide sequence: TGTGCCATCAGTGAGGACAGGGAGAATGACTATGGCTACACCTTC.